The 31 T cell receptor beta chains presented below share a single source sample, sequenced in a study of T cell clusters in autoimmune cytopenias. Each sample's input was 200 to 300 ng genomic DNA, 38,000 or so genome equivalents. TRB rearrangements were amplified by touch-down multiplex PCR with mixed TRB-A/B primers. TCRdb derives one entry per CDR3 protein from the multiplex PCR reads, leaving out DNA. The sample has almost 450 distinct CDR3 sequences, and its top ten clones hold approximately 43%. These sequences were also reported in another study, on T cell repertoires in aging, cancer and after chemotherapy.

Sequenced: peripheral blood. Every receptor here comes from a human donor with chronic lymphocytic leukemia.

This clonotype is deemed medium-sized by its frequency. J is TRBJ2-7 and V is TRBV20-1; TCRdb gives TRBD1 as the D gene, but with no DNA this cannot be confirmed. The CDR3 is 16 amino acids. CDR1 and CDR2 (germline): DFQATT, SNEGSKA (reference sequence). CDR3 loop: CSANKGVGTLSYEQYF.

The chain combines TRBV11-3 with TRBJ1-1; the D call from TCRdb, TRBD1, cannot be confirmed without DNA. Germline V gene lookup returns CDR1 SGHNT and CDR2 YENEEA. This CDR3 spans 13 amino acids. This CDR3 is CASSPDRSNEAFF.

According to its frequency, this clonotype is medium-sized (0.01 to 0.1%). The chain uses TRBV7-2 and TRBJ2-5. The germline V gene encodes CDR1 SGHTA and CDR2 FQGNSA. The CDR3 covers 13 residues. The CDR3 is CASSLDIWETQYF.

Judged by frequency, this clonotype is large. The V call is TRBV6-1, the J call TRBJ2-1; TCRdb lists TRBD1, though no DNA is available to test this call. This CDR3 spans 14 amino acids. The V gene's germline CDR1 is MNHNS and CDR2 SASEGT. The CDR3 region is CASSDGPDWGEQFF.

Considering frequency, this clonotype is large. The chain uses TRBV30 and TRBJ2-7; the TRBD1 assignment by TCRdb is unverifiable without DNA. Germline CDR1 GTSNPN, CDR2 SVGIG (reference sequence). CDR3 size: 17 residues. CDR3 sequence reads: CAWSVATGTWEHYEQYF.

Its frequency marks this clonotype as medium-sized. The J gene is TRBJ2-1, the V gene TRBV28; TCRdb's assignment of TRBD2 cannot be checked, as there is no DNA. CDR1 MDHEN and CDR2 SYDVKM come from the germline V gene. The CDR3 has 16 amino acids. The CDR3 spells CASSLWSSGGAGEQFF.

Measured by frequency, this clonotype is large (0.1 to 1%). The gene calls are TRBV7-9 and TRBJ1-2; TCRdb returns TRBD1, unconfirmable since there is no DNA. The germline CDR1 and CDR2 sequences are SEHNR and FQNEAQ (reference sequence). This CDR3 contains 14 residues. The CDR3 region is CASSFPDGTPDYTF.

Measured by frequency, this clonotype is hyperexpanded (1% or more). This sequence joins TRBV15 and TRBJ2-2; TCRdb picks TRBD1, but there is no DNA to check that call. Germline-derived CDR1 and CDR2 are LNHNV and YYDKDF (reference sequence). This CDR3 is built from 15 residues. CDR3 residues: CATSRGRQSTGELFF.

This clonotype is identified as medium-sized from frequency. CDR3 residues: CASRIHSGQGMNTEAFF. This chain uses TRBV14 with TRBJ1-1; the D call of TRBD1 rests on TCRdb alone, since no DNA is present to check it. This CDR3 has 17 residues. The germline gives CDR1 SGHDN, CDR2 FVKESK. The variable domain in full, with the rest retrieved from reference TRBV14 and TRBJ1-1, is EAGVTQFPSHSVIEKGQTVTLRCDPISGHDNLYWYRRVMGKEIKFLLHFVKESKQDESGMPNNRFLAERTGGTYSTLKVQPAELEDSGVYFCASRIHSGQGMNTEAFFGQGTRLTVV.

This clonotype registers medium-sized by frequency. This rearrangement joins TRBV7-2 to TRBJ2-3; TCRdb proposes TRBD2, but this gene call is untestable without DNA. Germline assignment: CDR1 SGHTA and CDR2 FQGNSA. There are 14 residues in the CDR3. The chain's CDR3 is CASSGSGGADTQYF.

This clonotype is identified as large from frequency. The rearrangement joins TRBV6-1 to TRBJ2-7; TCRdb selects TRBD1, and the lack of DNA leaves this call unchecked. Germline V gives CDR1 MNHNS, CDR2 SASEGT. The CDR3 sequence is 14 residues long. The CDR3 region is CASSEVGTGFEQYF.

This clonotype is called large based on its frequency. J is TRBJ1-5 and V is TRBV30. The germline gives CDR1 GTSNPN, CDR2 SVGIG (reference sequence). CDR3 size: 14 residues. The CDR3 sequence: CAWSGRGLGQPQHF.

The V call is TRBV9, the J call TRBJ2-5; absent DNA, TCRdb's TRBD1 call cannot be checked. The CDR3 totals 15 residues. In germline, CDR1 is SGDLS, CDR2 YYNGEE. This CDR3 is CASSLRQGAYETQYF.

This clonotype is classed as medium-sized by frequency. The V and J genes are TRBV18 and TRBJ2-3; TCRdb picks TRBD1, but there is no DNA to check that call. This CDR3 comprises 15 residues. CDR1 and CDR2 (germline): KGHSH, LQKENI. CDR3 amino acids: CASSGGGAGTDTQYF.

The genes are TRBV4-1 and TRBJ1-2; checking the TCRdb D call of TRBD1 is not possible without DNA. The CDR3 runs 14 residues. The germline V gene encodes CDR1 MGHRA and CDR2 YSYEKL. CDR3 amino acids: CASSQGSGGYGYTF.

The gene calls are TRBV19 and TRBJ2-1; the D gene TCRdb calls, TRBD2, cannot be checked with no DNA. Germline values: CDR1 LNHDA, CDR2 SQIVND (reference sequence). The CDR3 has 15 residues. The CDR3 loop reads CASSIASGAYNEQFF. Full variable domain (rest looked up from reference TRBV19 and TRBJ2-1): DGGITQSPKYLFRKEGQNVTLSCEQNLNHDAMYWYRQDPGQGLRLIYYSQIVNDFQKGDIAEGYSVSREKKESFPLTVTSAQKNPTAFYLCASSIASGAYNEQFFGPGTRLTVL.

This chain links TRBV11-3 with TRBJ2-7; the D call from TCRdb, TRBD1, cannot be confirmed without DNA. This CDR3 contains 14 residues. Germline loops: CDR1 SGHNT, CDR2 YENEEA. This chain's CDR3 is CASSALTGANEQYF. Full variable domain (outside the CDR3, taken from reference TRBV11-3 and TRBJ2-7): EAGVVQSPRYKIIEKKQPVAFWCNPISGHNTLYWYLQNLGQGPELLIRYENEEAVDDSQLPKDRFSAERLKGVDSTLKIQPAELGDSAVYLCASSALTGANEQYFGPGTRLTVT.

Measured by frequency, this clonotype is medium-sized. The chain couples TRBV28 to TRBJ2-5. From germline, CDR1 is MDHEN and CDR2 SYDVKM. CDR3 size: 11 residues. The CDR3 region is CASSFVETQYF.

This CDR3 reads CASSVGEGGTDTQYF. This chain connects TRBV9 to TRBJ2-3; TCRdb outputs TRBD2, but without DNA this stays unchecked. The CDR3 runs 15 residues. Germline V gives CDR1 SGDLS, CDR2 YYNGEE.

V and J are TRBV27 and TRBJ2-7; TCRdb proposes TRBD1, but this gene call is untestable without DNA. The CDR3 runs 16 residues. Germline V gives CDR1 MNHEY, CDR2 SMNVEV (reference sequence). CDR3: CASSLYGPQGAYEQYF.

The chain carries TRBV9 and TRBJ1-2; TCRdb's D call of TRBD1 is untestable without DNA. Germline V gives CDR1 SGDLS, CDR2 YYNGEE. The CDR3 runs 19 residues. CDR3 loop: CASSGFRPGQGLLGYGYTF.

By frequency, this clonotype registers large. V usage is TRBV6-5 and J usage is TRBJ1-5; as DNA is missing, the TRBD1 call by TCRdb cannot be tested. The CDR3 spans 12 residues. Germline V gene data show CDR1 as MNHEY and CDR2 as SVGAGI. CDR3 loop: CASRQGAQPQHF.

Considering frequency, this clonotype is medium-sized (0.01 to 0.1%). This rearrangement joins TRBV12-3 or TRBV12-4 to TRBJ1-1. The CDR3 length is 11 residues. The CDR3: CASGSGTEAFF.

By frequency, this clonotype is large (0.1 to 1%). The gene calls are TRBV27 and TRBJ2-7; TCRdb names TRBD1, which stays unverified in the absence of DNA. This CDR3 has 14 residues. Germline V lookup: CDR1 MNHEY, CDR2 SMNVEV (reference sequence). CDR3 amino acids: CASSPLGNVDEQYF.

According to its frequency, this clonotype is medium-sized. This chain links TRBV7-2 with TRBJ2-5; TCRdb returns TRBD1, unconfirmable since there is no DNA. This CDR3 region has 14 residues. Germline-derived CDR1 and CDR2 are SGHTA and FQGNSA. The CDR3 sequence: CASSTRTLGETQYF.

This clonotype is labeled large based on frequency. The chain is built from TRBV7-9 and TRBJ2-1; the D call from TCRdb, TRBD1, cannot be confirmed without DNA. The CDR3 spans 14 residues. Germline CDR1 and CDR2: SEHNR and FQNEAQ (reference sequence). The CDR3: CASSYGQIYNEQFF.

This clonotype is medium-sized by frequency. The V and J genes are TRBV7-2 and TRBJ2-7; TCRdb's D gene call, TRBD1, goes unchecked for lack of DNA. The CDR3 sequence is 14 residues long. CDR1 and CDR2 from the germline V gene are SGHTA and FQGNSA. The CDR3 sequence: CASLRDRGTYEQYF. The entire variable domain, with the rest obtained from reference TRBV7-2 and TRBJ2-7, is as follows: GAGVSQSPSNKVTEKGKDVELRCDPISGHTALYWYRQSLGQGLEFLIYFQGNSAPDKSGLPSDRFSAERTGGSVSTLTIQRTQQEDSAVYLCASLRDRGTYEQYFGPGTRLTVT.

Measured by frequency, this clonotype is large. The chain links TRBV7-2 to TRBJ2-3. Germline CDR1 is SGHTA and CDR2 is FQGNSA. The CDR3 length is 14 residues. The CDR3 sequence is CASSLGARTDTQYF.

Judged by frequency, this clonotype is medium-sized. The chain has TRBV20-1 and TRBJ1-5; TCRdb calls TRBD1, which cannot be checked without DNA. Per germline, CDR1 DFQATT and CDR2 SNEGSKA (reference sequence). The CDR3 is made up of 16 amino acids. CDR3 amino acids: CSATLQGAKGNQPQHF.

This chain links TRBV19 with TRBJ2-1; the TCRdb D gene call, TRBD2, has no DNA to confirm it. CDR1 is LNHDA and CDR2 is SQIVND in the germline V gene (reference sequence). The CDR3 runs 18 residues. The CDR3 protein is CASTPGTSGMSSYNEQFF.

Frequency places this clonotype as large. This chain joins TRBV6-6 and TRBJ2-2; TCRdb's D gene call, TRBD1, goes unchecked for lack of DNA. CDR1 is MNHNY, CDR2 SVGAGI, per germline (reference sequence). There are 14 residues in the CDR3. The CDR3 spells CASRWTGGAGELFF.